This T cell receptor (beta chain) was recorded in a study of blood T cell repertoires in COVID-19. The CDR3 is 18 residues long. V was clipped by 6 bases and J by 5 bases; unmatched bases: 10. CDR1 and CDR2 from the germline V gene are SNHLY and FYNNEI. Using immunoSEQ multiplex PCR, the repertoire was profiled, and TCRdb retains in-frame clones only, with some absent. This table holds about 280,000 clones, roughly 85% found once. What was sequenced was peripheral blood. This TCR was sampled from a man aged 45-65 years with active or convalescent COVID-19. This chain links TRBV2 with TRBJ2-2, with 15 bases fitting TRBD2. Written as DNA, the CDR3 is TGTGCCAGCAGGCCAGGACTAGCGGGAGGGCCGGGGACCGGGGAGCTGTTTTTT. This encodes CASRPGLAGGPGTGELFF.